These 5 T cell receptor beta chains were all obtained from the same sample, sequenced in a study of low-dose radiotherapy and immunotherapy resistance in tumors. Time point denoted: after trial treatment. As for treatment: LDRT plus nivolumab, ipilimumab, low-dose cyclophosphamide and aspirin (RACIN trial). TRAV and TRBV primers primed cDNA for both TCRalpha and TCRbeta. Using a constant-region primer together with a V-primer adapter, TCRs were subjected to 20 to 25 PCR cycles of amplification. Using its own MiXCR run on the reads, TCRdb lists one record per CDR3 protein. The sample shows about 100,000 distinct CDR3 sequences, around 21% of them seen only once. This material consisted of PBMCs, taken after low-dose radiotherapy plus immunotherapy. The receptor set was obtained from a male donor with prostate cancer.

In its sample, this clonotype was seen many times. The chain carries TRBV18 and TRBJ1-1; D remains ambiguous. V lost 6 bases, J lost 3 bases, and 11 bases lay in between. This CDR3 has 13 residues. Looked up from germline, CDR1 is KGHSH and CDR2 is LQKENI. The DNA of the CDR3 is TGTGCCAGCTCTAAGTATACGGACACTGAAGCTTTCTTT. This codes for CASSKYTDTEAFF.

The chain employs TRBV11-2 and TRBJ2-7; 7 bases map to TRBD1. The CDR3 totals 14 residues. V was clipped by 3 bases and J by 5 bases; unmatched bases: 7. The V gene's germline CDR1 is SGHAT and CDR2 FQNNGV. The CDR3: CASSFPGQVNEQYF. The CDR3 DNA follows: TGTGCCAGCAGCTTCCCCGGACAGGTAAACGAGCAGTACTTC.

The sample holds many counts of this clonotype. This chain joins TRBV11-2 and TRBJ1-2; 9 nucleotides agree with TRBD1. CDR1 and CDR2 (germline): SGHAT, FQNNGV. The CDR3 extends over 19 amino acids. V shed 1 base, J shed 5 bases, and the junction held 17 bases outside the gene matches. The CDR3 nucleotides read TGTGCCAGCAGCTTAGTCCCCTCAATTTACGGACAGGGGAATTATGGCTACACCTTC. It encodes CASSLVPSIYGQGNYGYTF. Looking up the rest from reference TRBV11-2 and TRBJ1-2 gives the full variable domain: EAGVAQSPRYKIIEKRQSVAFWCNPISGHATLYWYQQILGQGPKLLIQFQNNGVVDDSQLPKDRFSAERLKGVDSTLKIQPAKLEDSAVYLCASSLVPSIYGQGNYGYTFGSGTRLTVV.

This clonotype was detected a few times. The rearrangement links TRBV20-1 to TRBJ2-3; D is uncertain. Trimming shortened V by 0 bases and J by 0 bases, and 13 bases separated the two germline ends. This CDR3 comprises 16 residues. The germline CDR1 and CDR2 sequences are DFQATT and SNEGSKA (reference sequence). The CDR3 region is CSARDDTRSSTDTQYF. CDR3 DNA: TGCAGTGCTAGAGACGATACGCGATCTAGCACAGATACGCAGTATTTT.

This clonotype was picked up many times. Written as DNA, the CDR3 is TGTGCCAGTAGTATCCAGGGGCGCGGGACCAAAAACATTCAGTACTTC. The encoded protein is CASSIQGRGTKNIQYF. This chain uses TRBV19 with TRBJ2-4; perhaps D is TRBD1 or TRBD2 (6 bases each). Germline CDR1 reads LNHDA; CDR2 reads SQIVND (reference sequence). This CDR3 is built from 16 residues. Trimming took 3 bases from V and 2 from J, leaving 14 bases between them. The full variable domain, its missing parts supplied by reference TRBV19 and TRBJ2-4, is DGGITQSPKYLFRKEGQNVTLSCEQNLNHDAMYWYRQDPGQGLRLIYYSQIVNDFQKGDIAEGYSVSREKKESFPLTVTSAQKNPTAFYLCASSIQGRGTKNIQYFGAGTRLSVL.